The clone carrying this T cell receptor (beta chain) has a single count. Its antigen remains unknown. CDR1 MDHEN and CDR2 SYDVKM come from the germline V gene. V gave up 6 bases and J gave up 1 base, with 19 bases separating them. This CDR3 region has 17 residues. Assay: immunoSEQ multiplex PCR; the TCRdb copy retains only in-frame clones and omits some. This table has some 71,000 clones, 70% to 80% appearing once. This entry is derived from a study of radiotherapy plus CTLA-4 blockade in lung cancer. Regarding the study as a whole: Radiotherapy plus ipilimumab was followed by expansion in blood of tumor-derived TCR clones. Alongside interferon-beta, early blood T cell clone dynamics were reportedly the best predictor of response.

The chain joins TRBV28 to TRBJ1-5, with D perhaps matching TRBD1 (6 bases). The TCR comes from a human donor with non-small cell lung cancer whose response to radiotherapy plus ipilimumab could not be evaluated. Some clones in this sample may be carry-over from other donors' samples. The sample was peripheral blood, taken from a patient treated with radiotherapy plus ipilimumab. CDR3 DNA sequence: TGTGCCAGCAGCCCGTTGCGAGGGGGGGCAAGCAATCAGCCCCAGCATTTT. It encodes CASSPLRGGASNQPQHF.